These 14 T cell receptor beta chains were all obtained from the same sample, sequenced in a study of CD8+ T cells in alopecia areata. In each case, RNA was isolated and then reverse transcribed into cDNA as the sequencing template. Data came from immunoSEQ multiplex PCR; TCRdb stores just in-frame clones and leaves some out. The sample has roughly 220,000 clones; roughly three fifths are singletons. Specified treatment: oral pan-JAK inhibitor, 5-10 mg twice daily. The source was CD4+ T cells sorted from blood, collected around week 44, from a patient treated with tofacitinib. The receptors here all came from a human donor with alopecia areata.

This chain joins TRBV5-6 and TRBJ1-2; D remains unclear. Trimming removed 2 bases at V and 2 bases at J, with 13 bases between. The CDR3 is made up of 15 amino acids. Germline CDR1 reads SGHDT; CDR2 reads YYEEEE. The CDR3 loop reads CASSFIDRQNYGYTF. The CDR3, as DNA: TGTGCCAGCAGCTTTATTGATCGGCAGAACTATGGCTACACCTTC. The entire variable domain, with the rest obtained from reference TRBV5-6 and TRBJ1-2, is as follows: DAGVTQSPTHLIKTRGQQVTLRCSPKSGHDTVSWYQQALGQGPQFIFQYYEEEERQRGNFPDRFSGHQFPNYSSELNVNALLLGDSALYLCASSFIDRQNYGYTFGSGTRLTVV.

The chain has TRBV10-3 and TRBJ2-2; D not certain. Per germline, CDR1 ENHRY and CDR2 SYGVKD. Trimming took 6 bases from V and 0 from J, leaving 5 bases between them. The CDR3 has 13 residues. The CDR3 DNA sequence: TGTGCCATCAGGGGGTCGAACACCGGGGAGCTGTTTTTT. The encoded protein is CAIRGSNTGELFF.

The gene calls are TRBV5-1 and TRBJ1-2; unclear D gene. This CDR3 is 14 amino acids long. Trimming stripped 9 bases from V and 6 bases from J, with 21 bases between. Looked up from germline, CDR1 is SGHRS and CDR2 is YFSETQ. The CDR3 DNA reads TGCGCCATCCCGTGGAGGGAGACGATGCATGGCTACACCTTC. Translation: CAIPWRETMHGYTF.

The rearrangement links TRBV5-6 to TRBJ2-5, with 7 nucleotides matching TRBD2. Trimming at V came to 5 bases and at J to 2 bases, leaving 9 bases not matched to a gene. This CDR3 has 15 amino acids. The germline CDR1 and CDR2 sequences are SGHDT and YYEEEE. The CDR3 bases are TGTGCCAGCAGACGCTACCCGGGGGGACAAGAGACCCAGTACTTC. Translation gives CASRRYPGGQETQYF.

The chain links TRBV29-1 to TRBJ1-1; 8 bases align to TRBD1. V lost 7 bases and J lost 0; bases outside the gene matches: 13. The CDR3 totals 16 residues. Germline V gene sequence: CDR1 SQVTM, CDR2 ANQGSEA. CDR3 sequence: CSGLLRTGPLNTEAFF. For the CDR3, the DNA is TGCAGCGGACTCCTACGGACAGGGCCTTTGAACACTGAAGCTTTCTTT.

The genes are TRBV29-1 and TRBJ2-3; D may correspond to TRBD1 or TRBD2 (5 bases each). V was clipped by 8 bases and J by 7 bases, with 22 bases between them. The CDR3 totals 14 residues. CDR1 SQVTM and CDR2 ANQGSEA come from the germline V gene. The CDR3 protein is CSTSLAGTKNTQYF. Written as DNA, the CDR3 is TGCAGCACCTCCCTGGCAGGGACGAAAAATACGCAGTATTTT.

The chain links TRBV10-3 to TRBJ2-3; D is unresolved. The ends were cut back, 4 bases at V and 7 bases at J, with 6 bases in the middle. CDR1 and CDR2 from the germline V gene are ENHRY and SYGVKD. This CDR3 has 11 amino acids. CDR3 protein: CAISVGHTQYF. The CDR3 DNA is TGTGCCATCAGTGTCGGACATACGCAGTATTTT.

This clone has a handful of counts. This rearrangement joins TRBV6-6 to TRBJ2-6, with D perhaps being TRBD1 or TRBD2 (5 bases each). V was shortened by 8 bases and J by 0 bases, with 14 bases between the two germline ends. The germline V gene encodes CDR1 MNHNY and CDR2 SVGAGI (reference sequence). The CDR3 spans 16 residues. The CDR3: CASGDLVGSGANVLTF. CDR3 nucleotides: TGTGCCAGCGGGGACCTCGTCGGCTCTGGGGCCAACGTCCTGACTTTC.

The chain couples TRBV4-3 to TRBJ1-1, with a possible D match to TRBD1 (5 bases). Germline V lookup: CDR1 LGHNA, CDR2 YSLEER. The CDR3 consists of 15 residues. V lost 6 bases to trimming and J lost 1 base, with 15 bases between them. The CDR3 loop is CASRLGHSSNTEAFF. CDR3 nucleotide sequence: TGCGCCAGCAGGCTTGGACACTCTTCGAACACTGAAGCTTTCTTT.

The chain combines TRBV30 with TRBJ2-3; 8 nucleotides match TRBD2. CDR1 is GTSNPN, CDR2 SVGIG, per germline (reference sequence). Germline trimming cut 2 bases from V and 2 bases from J; bases unmatched to any gene: 6. CDR3 size: 15 residues. The CDR3 region is CAWSRLASNTDTQYF. CDR3 nucleotides: TGTGCCTGGAGTCGACTAGCGAGTAACACAGATACGCAGTATTTT.

The J gene is TRBJ2-5, the V gene TRBV9; 7 bases are shared with TRBD1. The CDR3 has 15 residues. CDR1 SGDLS and CDR2 YYNGEE come from the germline V gene. V trimming: 2 bases; J trimming: 1 base; junction bases outside the gene matches: 5. CDR3 loop: CASSVQTGPQETQYF. CDR3 coding DNA: TGTGCCAGCAGCGTCCAGACAGGGCCCCAAGAGACCCAGTACTTC.

This clone turned up a few times. The chain links TRBV2 to TRBJ2-3; 10 positions agree with TRBD2. J was trimmed by 0 bases and V by 6 bases; bases with no gene match: 6. The CDR3 covers 16 residues. CDR1 is SNHLY, CDR2 FYNNEI, per germline. The chain's CDR3 is CASRSIAGGSTDTQYF. The CDR3 DNA is TGTGCCAGCAGAAGCATAGCGGGAGGTAGCACAGATACGCAGTATTTT.

This rearrangement joins TRBV27 to TRBJ2-1; 11 bases line up with TRBD2. This CDR3 contains 18 residues. V shed 7 bases, J shed 0 bases, and the junction held 11 bases outside the gene matches. The germline V gene has CDR1 MNHEY and CDR2 SMNVEV (reference sequence). The CDR3 DNA follows: TGTGCCAGCACGGGACTAGCGGTGACGTCGGTCTCCTACAATGAGCAGTTCTTC. This gives the protein CASTGLAVTSVSYNEQFF.

This clone was observed a handful of times. This chain links TRBV11-2 with TRBJ2-2; D is unresolved. Trimming stripped 5 bases from V and 0 bases from J, with 10 bases between. The CDR3 covers 15 residues. Germline assignment: CDR1 SGHAT and CDR2 FQNNGV. CDR3 coding DNA: TGTGCCAGCAGCGGAACAGCAACGAACACCGGGGAGCTGTTTTTT. Translating gives CASSGTATNTGELFF.